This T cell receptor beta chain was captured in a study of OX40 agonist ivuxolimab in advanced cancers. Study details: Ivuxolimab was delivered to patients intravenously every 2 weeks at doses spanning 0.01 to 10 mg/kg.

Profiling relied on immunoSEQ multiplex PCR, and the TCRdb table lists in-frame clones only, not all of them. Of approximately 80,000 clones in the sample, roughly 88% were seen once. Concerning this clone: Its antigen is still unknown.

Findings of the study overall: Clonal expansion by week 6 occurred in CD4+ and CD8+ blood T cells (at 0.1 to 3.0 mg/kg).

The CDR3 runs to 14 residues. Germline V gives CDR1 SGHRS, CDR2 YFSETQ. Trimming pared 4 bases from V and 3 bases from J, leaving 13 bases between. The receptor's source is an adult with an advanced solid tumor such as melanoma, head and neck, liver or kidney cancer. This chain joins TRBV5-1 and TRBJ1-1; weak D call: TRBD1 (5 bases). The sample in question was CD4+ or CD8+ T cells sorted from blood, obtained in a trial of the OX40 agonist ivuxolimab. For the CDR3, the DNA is TGCGCCAGCAGCCGGGAGACAGATTACACTGAAGCTTTCTTT. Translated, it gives CASSRETDYTEAFF.